A selection of T cell receptor beta chains follows, all from one sample in a study of CD8+ T cells in alopecia areata. Produced via immunoSEQ multiplex PCR; TCRdb's table is partial and in-frame only. The profile covers approximately 91,000 clones, with about 40% appearing a single time and about 0.79% taken by the ten largest. Sequenced sample: CD4+ T cells sorted from blood. The receptors were gathered from a human donor with alopecia areata. Each CDR3 is given with its conserved first and last residue. The order of the fields is clone size, D gene, V gene, J gene, CDR3 DNA, CDR3 protein. The D gene is left open where the match is weak. Where a row states a size, it is once, few, many or the class of an expanded clone; other rows omit it.

>NA|NA|TRBV6-6|TRBJ1-6
TGTGCCAGCAGTTACTCGATCCCGGGCCCCAATTCACCCCTCCACTTT
CASSYSIPGPNSPLHF
>few|TRBD2|TRBV28|TRBJ2-4
TGTGCCAGCAGTTTGTTAAGCGGGAGTGAAAACATTCAGTACTTC
CASSLLSGSENIQYF
>NA|TRBD1|TRBV30|TRBJ2-7
TGTGCCTGGGCCGAGGGGTATGACAGGGGGCTAGACGAGCAGTACTTC
CAWAEGYDRGLDEQYF
>few|NA|TRBV29-1|TRBJ2-2
TGCAGCGTGGGGGTGGCAGCTGTCACCGGGGAGCTGTTTTTT
CSVGVAAVTGELFF
>NA|NA|TRBV18|TRBJ2-1
TGTGCCAGCTCACCAGGAGGGGCCCCACGGGGAGGTGAGCAGTTCTTC
CASSPGGAPRGGEQFF
>NA|TRBD1|TRBV29-1|TRBJ2-7
TGCAGCGTAATAGGGGGCTCCTCCTACGAGCAGTACTTC
CSVIGGSSYEQYF
>NA|TRBD1|TRBV30|TRBJ1-5
TGTGCCGCGGGACAGGGTAATCAGCCCCAGCATTTT
CAAGQGNQPQHF
>NA|NA|TRBV29-1|TRBJ1-4
TGCAGCGTTGTCGAGAATGAAAAACTGTTTTTT
CSVVENEKLFF
>NA|NA|TRBV2|TRBJ1-2
TGTGCCAGCAGCGAACTGGTCTATGGCTACACCTTC
CASSELVYGYTF
>NA|NA|TRBV7-2|TRBJ2-7
TGTGCCAGCAGCTTAAGGTCGCCAGGTATATCCCACGAGCAGTACTTC
CASSLRSPGISHEQYF
>few|NA|TRBV2|TRBJ2-7
TGTGCCAGCAGTGAAATCTACGAGCAGTACTTC
CASSEIYEQYF
>few|TRBD1|TRBV25-1|TRBJ2-1
TGTGCCAGCAGTGTCGGGACAGGCTACAATGAGCAGTTCTTC
CASSVGTGYNEQFF
>NA|TRBD1|TRBV29-1|TRBJ1-2
TGCAGCGTTGAAGATCTGCCAGGGGGGGGCTACACCTTC
CSVEDLPGGGYTF
>NA|TRBD1|TRBV5-1|TRBJ2-7
TGCGCCAGCAGCTGGGACAGGGCCTCCTACGAGCAGTACTTC
CASSWDRASYEQYF
>NA|NA|TRBV11-2|TRBJ1-2
TGTGCCAGCAGCCAAAAGGGCCCCGTAGGGAGCCATGGCTACACCTTC
CASSQKGPVGSHGYTF
>few|NA|TRBV7-9|TRBJ1-2
TGTGTCAGCAGCCGGTCCGATGGCTACACCTTC
CVSSRSDGYTF
>NA|TRBD2|TRBV29-1|TRBJ2-5
TGCAGCGTTGGGCGGGGGACTAGGCACGAGACCCAGTACTTC
CSVGRGTRHETQYF
>few|NA|TRBV29-1|TRBJ1-4
TGCAGCGTTGGGGTTGCAACTAATGAAAAACTGTTTTTT
CSVGVATNEKLFF
>few|TRBD1|TRBV29-1|TRBJ1-4
TGCAGCGTTGAAGTTGTTTTTGGGACAGGGGCTGAAAAACTGTTTTTT
CSVEVVFGTGAEKLFF
>NA|NA|TRBV5-4|TRBJ1-1
TGTGCCAGCAGCTTACGAGGGACGCGTGAAGCTTTCTTT
CASSLRGTREAFF
>NA|NA|TRBV30|TRBJ1-2
TGTGCCTGCTACGGCTGGACCTCCTATGGCTACACCTTC
CACYGWTSYGYTF
>few|NA|TRBV23-1|TRBJ1-5
TGCGCCAGCAGTCTCGAGCCCCAGCATTTT
CASSLEPQHF
>NA|TRBD1|TRBV10-3|TRBJ2-7
TGTGCCATCGAACCGGGACAGAGGGCCTCGGGGCGGTACTTC
CAIEPGQRASGRYF
>NA|NA|TRBV7-4|TRBJ2-5
TGTGCCAGCAGCCTTGAGCACTTGGACAGATATGTGGAGACCCAGTACTTC
CASSLEHLDRYVETQYF
>few|NA|TRBV30|TRBJ1-2
TGTGCCTGCTCGTCGGGGCTCAACTATGGCTACACCTTC
CACSSGLNYGYTF
>NA|NA|TRBV29-1|TRBJ2-1
TGCAGCGTGTCCAATTCCCGGGGGATCTACAATGAGCAGTTCTTC
CSVSNSRGIYNEQFF
>NA|NA|TRBV28|TRBJ1-1
TGTGCCAGCAGTGAGACCAGGCTTATGAACACTGAAGCTTTCTTT
CASSETRLMNTEAFF
>NA|NA|TRBV28|TRBJ1-5
TGTGCCAGCAGGCCTCGGACACCCCCCAATCAGCCCCAGCATTTT
CASRPRTPPNQPQHF
>NA|NA|TRBV4-2|TRBJ2-2
TGTGCCAGCAGCCAAGACAGGGGGGTCGGGGAGCTGTTTTTT
CASSQDRGVGELFF
>NA|NA|TRBV28|TRBJ1-2
TGTGCCAGCAGTGAACCAGGGAAATCTAACTATGGCTACACCTTC
CASSEPGKSNYGYTF
>NA|TRBD2|TRBV29-1|TRBJ2-1
TGCAGCGTTCAGACTAGCGGGAATGAGCAGTTCTTC
CSVQTSGNEQFF
>NA|TRBD1|TRBV5-4|TRBJ2-7
TGTGCCAGTAGCTCGACCAAGGGGGACAGGGACTACGAGCAGTACTTC
CASSSTKGDRDYEQYF
>few|NA|TRBV29-1|TRBJ1-2
TGCAGCGTTGGACAGGTGGGCTATGGCTACACCTTC
CSVGQVGYGYTF